Below, 12 T cell receptor beta chains from the same sample are listed, as sequenced in a study of circulating and synovial CD4+ cells in juvenile arthritis. Measured with immunoSEQ multiplex PCR; TCRdb has only the in-frame clones, and not every one. The table shows under 35,000 clones, with 93% occurring only once. Sample: CD4+ T cells from blood. The receptors derive from a human donor with juvenile idiopathic arthritis.

V and J are TRBV5-1 and TRBJ1-1, with TRBD1 identical over 8 bases. Germline CDR1 reads SGHRS; CDR2 reads YFSETQ. CDR3 length: 13 amino acids. Unmatched junction bases numbered 3, after V lost 7 bases and J lost 1 base. The CDR3 region has the DNA TGCGCCAGCGCTGGACAGGGGAACACTGAAGCTTTCTTT. Protein: CASAGQGNTEAFF.

The chain links TRBV28 to TRBJ1-3, with D possibly matching TRBD1 (6 bases). This CDR3 contains 16 residues. V lost 6 bases and J lost 4, with 19 bases in between. From germline, CDR1 is MDHEN and CDR2 SYDVKM. CDR3 protein: CASSYGQQGSGNTIYF. For the CDR3, the DNA is TGTGCCAGCAGCTATGGTCAACAGGGTTCAGGAAACACCATATATTTT.

For this clone: This sample also contains other DNA sequences that code for the same CDR3. This chain links TRBV18 with TRBJ2-1; TRBD2 aligns across 13 bases. Germline V gene lookup returns CDR1 KGHSH and CDR2 LQKENI. The CDR3 contains 16 residues. Trimming took 3 bases from V and 4 from J; bases not matched to a gene: 3. CDR3 residues: CASSPGTSGTYNEQFF. The CDR3 coding sequence is TGTGCCAGCTCACCCGGGACTAGCGGGACATACAATGAGCAGTTCTTC.

The chain carries TRBV9 and TRBJ2-1, with D perhaps matching TRBD2 (6 bases). Germline assignment: CDR1 SGDLS and CDR2 YYNGEE. Trimming cost V 2 bases and J 10 bases, with 13 bases left between them. CDR3 size: 13 residues. In DNA form, the CDR3 reads TGTGCCAGCAGCGTCCGTACTAGCAGCGAGCAGTTCTTC. Protein: CASSVRTSSEQFF.

The V gene is TRBV28, the J gene TRBJ2-7; D call uncertain. The V and J ends lost 0 bases and 5 bases respectively, with 11 bases between them. This CDR3 has 14 residues. The germline CDR1 and CDR2 sequences are MDHEN and SYDVKM. DNA for the CDR3: TGTGCCAGCAGTTTATGGGTAGCCCCCCACGAGCAGTACTTC. This codes for CASSLWVAPHEQYF.

The CDR3 DNA reads as TGTGCCTGGAGTGTACAGGGCAGTGGCTACACCTTC. This gives the protein CAWSVQGSGYTF. The chain employs TRBV30 and TRBJ1-2; tentative D call: TRBD1 (6 bases). The CDR3 contains 12 residues. CDR1 GTSNPN and CDR2 SVGIG come from the germline V gene (reference sequence). With 0 bases removed from V and 7 bases from J, the gap between germline ends came to 9 bases.

CDR3 nucleotides: TGTGCCAGCAGCTCTGGACAGGGGCTAGCCAAAAACATTCAGTACTTC. This gives the protein CASSSGQGLAKNIQYF. V is TRBV7-3 and J is TRBJ2-4, with 9 bases identical to TRBD1. The CDR3 runs 16 residues. Germline V lookup: CDR1 SGHTA, CDR2 FQGTGA. V lost 4 bases, J lost 0 bases, and 4 bases stayed unmatched. The variable domain in full, completed from reference TRBV7-3 and TRBJ2-4, reads GAGVSQTPSNKVTEKGKYVELRCDPISGHTALYWYRQSLGQGPEFLIYFQGTGAADDSGLPNDRFFAVRPEGSVSTLKIQRTERGDSAVYLCASSSGQGLAKNIQYFGAGTRLSVL.

The genes are TRBV7-9 and TRBJ1-2, with TRBD1 identical over 11 bases. Looked up from germline, CDR1 is SEHNR and CDR2 is FQNEAQ (reference sequence). V was clipped by 5 bases and J by 4 bases; unmatched bases: 6. This CDR3 has 15 amino acids. The chain's CDR3 is CASSAPGTGGYGYTF. CDR3 in DNA: TGTGCCAGCAGCGCACCCGGGACAGGGGGCTATGGCTACACCTTC.

J is TRBJ2-1 and V is TRBV2; maybe TRBD2 (5 bases). Germline assignment: CDR1 SNHLY and CDR2 FYNNEI. This CDR3 region has 14 residues. Trimming cost V 8 bases and J 7 bases, with 18 bases left between them. The CDR3: CASHSRAAQNEQFF. For the CDR3, the DNA is TGTGCCAGCCATTCCCGAGCGGCCCAAAATGAGCAGTTCTTC.

This chain uses TRBV28 with TRBJ2-3, with 8 bases fitting TRBD2. The CDR3 runs 14 residues. The germline V gene encodes CDR1 MDHEN and CDR2 SYDVKM. J gave up 3 bases and V 4 bases, and 3 bases lay outside the gene matches. In nucleotides, the CDR3 is TGTGCCAGCAGTTCCCCGGGAGGGACAGATACGCAGTATTTT. This translates into CASSSPGGTDTQYF.

This clone appeared once. The V gene is TRBV9, the J gene TRBJ1-1; unclear D gene. This CDR3 has 14 residues. Germline V gene data show CDR1 as SGDLS and CDR2 as YYNGEE. With 4 bases removed from V and 5 bases from J, the gap between germline ends came to 15 bases. CDR3 DNA sequence: TGTGCCAGCAGCCGTAGGCCCACCGGGACTGAAGCTTTCTTT. Its protein is CASSRRPTGTEAFF.

This clone was found a few times. The J gene is TRBJ1-1, the V gene TRBV5-1; perhaps TRBD1 as D (6 bases). The CDR3 runs 15 residues. V was trimmed by 0 bases and J by 4 bases, leaving 13 bases between them. Germline V gene sequence: CDR1 SGHRS, CDR2 YFSETQ. For the CDR3, the DNA is TGCGCCAGCAGCTTGGATCCAGGGGACCTCACTGAAGCTTTCTTT. Translating gives CASSLDPGDLTEAFF.